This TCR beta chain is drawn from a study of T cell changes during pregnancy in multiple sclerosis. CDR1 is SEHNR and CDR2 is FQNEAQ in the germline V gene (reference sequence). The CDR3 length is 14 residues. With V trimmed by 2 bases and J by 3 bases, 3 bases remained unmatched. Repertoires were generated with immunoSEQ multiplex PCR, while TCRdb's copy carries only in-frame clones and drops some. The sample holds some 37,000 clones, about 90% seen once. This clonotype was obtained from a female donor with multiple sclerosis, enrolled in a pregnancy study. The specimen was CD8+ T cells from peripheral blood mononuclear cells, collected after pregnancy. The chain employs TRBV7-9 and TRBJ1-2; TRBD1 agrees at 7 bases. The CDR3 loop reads CASSLFDRDYGYTF. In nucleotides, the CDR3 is TGTGCCAGCAGCTTATTCGACAGGGACTATGGCTACACCTTC. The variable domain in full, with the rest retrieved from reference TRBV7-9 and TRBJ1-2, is DTGVSQNPRHKITKRGQNVTFRCDPISEHNRLYWYRQTLGQGPEFLTYFQNEAQLEKSRLLSDRFSAERPKGSFSTLEIQRTEQGDSAMYLCASSLFDRDYGYTFGSGTRLTVV.